The rows below give T cell receptor beta chains drawn from one sample of a study of blood T cell repertoires in COVID-19. Sequencing used immunoSEQ multiplex PCR; TCRdb keeps in-frame clones, though not all of them. The sample lists fewer than 250,000 clones; 83% were seen once. Sequencing used PBMCs or T cells enriched from blood (not recorded which). The source of these receptors is a woman in her thirties or forties who had been exposed to COVID-19. Both conserved end residues are part of each CDR3. Each record gives: D gene, clone size, V gene, J gene, CDR3 protein, CDR3 DNA. The D gene is left open where the match is weak. Part of the rows lack a size; the others show once, few, many or a class for expanded clones.

d_call: TRBD1
clone_size: .
v_call: TRBV5-1
j_call: TRBJ1-2
cdr3_aa: CASSSRTGGYGYTF
cdr3_nt: TGCGCCAGCAGCTCAAGGACAGGGGGCTATGGCTACACCTTC

d_call: .
clone_size: .
v_call: TRBV6-2/TRBV6-3
j_call: TRBJ2-2
cdr3_aa: CASSYDLSDGTLNTGELFF
cdr3_nt: TGTGCCAGCAGTTACGATCTTTCTGACGGGACACTTAACACCGGGGAGCTGTTTTTT

d_call: TRBD2
clone_size: .
v_call: TRBV7-8
j_call: TRBJ2-1
cdr3_aa: CASSSYTSRGGREQFF
cdr3_nt: TGTGCCAGCAGCTCCTACACTAGCCGGGGGGGGAGGGAGCAGTTCTTC

d_call: TRBD1
clone_size: once
v_call: TRBV2
j_call: TRBJ1-2
cdr3_aa: CASTGTGSYGYTF
cdr3_nt: TGTGCCAGCACCGGGACAGGAAGCTATGGCTACACCTTC

d_call: .
clone_size: .
v_call: TRBV7-2
j_call: TRBJ1-5
cdr3_aa: CASSLAPNRVNPSYSNQPQHF
cdr3_nt: TGTGCCAGCAGCTTAGCCCCGAACAGGGTAAACCCTTCGTATAGCAATCAGCCCCAGCATTTT

d_call: TRBD1
clone_size: .
v_call: TRBV18
j_call: TRBJ1-1
cdr3_aa: CASSPLSAGGGDTEAFF
cdr3_nt: TGTGCCAGCTCACCACTCTCGGCAGGGGGTGGGGACACTGAAGCTTTCTTT

d_call: TRBD2
clone_size: .
v_call: TRBV30
j_call: TRBJ2-1
cdr3_aa: CAWSRLAGYNEQFF
cdr3_nt: TGTGCCTGGAGTCGGCTAGCGGGGTACAATGAGCAGTTCTTC

d_call: .
clone_size: .
v_call: TRBV4-2
j_call: TRBJ1-2
cdr3_aa: CASSQEEGPGRGYTF
cdr3_nt: TGTGCCAGCAGCCAAGAGGAGGGACCGGGAAGAGGCTACACCTTC

d_call: .
clone_size: .
v_call: TRBV15
j_call: TRBJ2-7
cdr3_aa: CATSRDLGVGEQYF
cdr3_nt: TGTGCCACCAGCAGAGATCTAGGGGTCGGCGAGCAGTACTTC

d_call: .
clone_size: .
v_call: TRBV5-6
j_call: TRBJ1-5
cdr3_aa: CASSLGQVNQPQHF
cdr3_nt: TGTGCCAGCAGCTTGGGACAGGTAAATCAGCCCCAGCATTTT

d_call: TRBD1
clone_size: .
v_call: TRBV2
j_call: TRBJ1-3
cdr3_aa: CASGRDSPSGNTIYF
cdr3_nt: TGTGCCAGCGGCAGGGACAGTCCCTCTGGAAACACCATATATTTT

d_call: .
clone_size: .
v_call: TRBV19
j_call: TRBJ2-1
cdr3_aa: CASSVGLHTDEQFF
cdr3_nt: TGTGCCAGTAGTGTGGGGCTCCACACCGATGAGCAGTTCTTC

d_call: .
clone_size: .
v_call: TRBV21-1
j_call: TRBJ1-5
cdr3_aa: CASSSPGQEFSNQPQHF
cdr3_nt: TGTGCCAGCAGCAGTCCGGGACAGGAGTTTAGCAATCAGCCCCAGCATTTT

d_call: .
clone_size: .
v_call: TRBV20-1
j_call: TRBJ1-2
cdr3_aa: CSAPSVYGYTF
cdr3_nt: TGCAGTGCCCCTTCCGTCTATGGCTACACCTTC

d_call: TRBD2
clone_size: .
v_call: TRBV28
j_call: TRBJ2-7
cdr3_aa: CASSFRGLAQGEQYF
cdr3_nt: TGTGCCAGCAGTTTTCGGGGACTAGCTCAAGGCGAGCAGTACTTC

d_call: .
clone_size: .
v_call: TRBV7-9
j_call: TRBJ2-1
cdr3_aa: CASSLRLGNEQFF
cdr3_nt: TGTGCCAGCAGCCTAAGACTTGGAAATGAGCAGTTCTTC

d_call: TRBD1
clone_size: .
v_call: TRBV15
j_call: TRBJ1-1
cdr3_aa: CATSRVRQGATNTEAFF
cdr3_nt: TGTGCCACCAGCAGGGTTAGACAGGGGGCAACGAACACTGAAGCTTTCTTT

d_call: TRBD1
clone_size: few
v_call: TRBV5-1
j_call: TRBJ1-5
cdr3_aa: CASSLEGTGGGQPQHF
cdr3_nt: TGCGCCAGCAGCTTGGAAGGGACAGGGGGCGGTCAGCCCCAGCATTTT

d_call: TRBD2
clone_size: .
v_call: TRBV7-3
j_call: TRBJ2-1
cdr3_aa: CASSQGLALYNEQFF
cdr3_nt: TGTGCCAGCAGCCAGGGACTAGCTCTCTACAATGAGCAGTTCTTC

d_call: .
clone_size: .
v_call: TRBV5-1
j_call: TRBJ2-5
cdr3_aa: CASSTHRAETQYF
cdr3_nt: TGCGCCAGCAGCACCCACAGGGCGGAGACCCAGTACTTC

d_call: TRBD1
clone_size: .
v_call: TRBV27
j_call: TRBJ1-4
cdr3_aa: CASSGQGVGEKLFF
cdr3_nt: TGTGCCAGCAGTGGACAGGGGGTAGGTGAAAAACTGTTTTTT

d_call: TRBD1
clone_size: .
v_call: TRBV19
j_call: TRBJ2-7
cdr3_aa: CASSTTRQGPYEQYF
cdr3_nt: TGTGCCAGTAGTACCACGAGACAGGGCCCCTACGAGCAGTACTTC

d_call: .
clone_size: .
v_call: TRBV5-1
j_call: TRBJ1-5
cdr3_aa: CASSFGGDSNQPQHF
cdr3_nt: TGCGCCAGCAGCTTCGGGGGGGACAGCAATCAGCCCCAGCATTTT

d_call: .
clone_size: few
v_call: TRBV7-2
j_call: TRBJ1-6
cdr3_aa: CASSLGLSNSPLHF
cdr3_nt: TGTGCCAGCAGCCTGGGACTCAGCAATTCACCCCTCCACTTT

d_call: .
clone_size: many
v_call: TRBV4-3
j_call: TRBJ1-3
cdr3_aa: CASSQPDGGSGNTIYF
cdr3_nt: TGCGCCAGCAGCCAACCAGATGGGGGGTCCGGAAACACCATATATTTT

d_call: .
clone_size: few
v_call: TRBV7-9
j_call: TRBJ2-7
cdr3_aa: CASSFNSLERQYF
cdr3_nt: TGTGCCAGCAGCTTTAACAGCCTCGAACGGCAGTACTTC

d_call: TRBD1
clone_size: .
v_call: TRBV19
j_call: TRBJ1-1
cdr3_aa: CASSIGHLDRGRTMNTEAFF
cdr3_nt: TGTGCCAGTAGTATCGGACATTTAGACAGGGGGCGAACAATGAACACTGAAGCTTTCTTT

d_call: .
clone_size: .
v_call: TRBV27
j_call: TRBJ2-3
cdr3_aa: CASSPQAGLDRGTQYF
cdr3_nt: TGTGCCAGCAGTCCCCAGGCCGGGCTCGACAGAGGTACGCAGTATTTT

d_call: TRBD2
clone_size: .
v_call: TRBV30
j_call: TRBJ2-5
cdr3_aa: CAWTTKEGLAGGFQETQYF
cdr3_nt: TGTGCCTGGACCACGAAAGAGGGACTAGCGGGGGGGTTTCAAGAGACCCAGTACTTC

d_call: TRBD1
clone_size: .
v_call: TRBV6-5
j_call: TRBJ2-7
cdr3_aa: CASSPGQNYEQYF
cdr3_nt: TGTGCCAGCAGTCCGGGACAGAACTACGAGCAGTACTTC

d_call: TRBD1
clone_size: .
v_call: TRBV12-3/TRBV12-4
j_call: TRBJ2-3
cdr3_aa: CASSRQGPDTQYF
cdr3_nt: TGTGCCAGCAGTCGACAGGGGCCAGATACGCAGTATTTT

d_call: TRBD2
clone_size: .
v_call: TRBV4-1
j_call: TRBJ2-7
cdr3_aa: CASSQEGLAGGKEQYF
cdr3_nt: TGCGCCAGCAGCCAAGAGGGACTAGCGGGGGGTAAAGAGCAGTACTTC

d_call: .
clone_size: .
v_call: TRBV2
j_call: TRBJ1-1
cdr3_aa: CASSEPRVNTEAFF
cdr3_nt: TGTGCCAGCAGCGAGCCGAGGGTGAACACTGAAGCTTTCTTT

d_call: .
clone_size: .
v_call: TRBV7-2
j_call: TRBJ2-3
cdr3_aa: CASSSYSNTQYF
cdr3_nt: TGTGCCAGCAGCTCCTACTCAAATACGCAGTATTTT

d_call: TRBD1
clone_size: once
v_call: TRBV19
j_call: TRBJ1-4
cdr3_aa: CASGRDRGAKLFF
cdr3_nt: TGTGCCAGTGGCCGGGACAGGGGAGCAAAACTGTTTTTT

d_call: .
clone_size: .
v_call: TRBV7-2
j_call: TRBJ1-6
cdr3_aa: CASSLTLSGMSSPLHF
cdr3_nt: TGTGCCAGCAGCTTAACCCTCTCAGGGATGAGTTCACCCCTCCACTTT

d_call: .
clone_size: .
v_call: TRBV19
j_call: TRBJ1-2
cdr3_aa: CASSFPGDNYGYTF
cdr3_nt: TGTGCCAGTAGTTTCCCAGGGGATAACTATGGCTACACCTTC

d_call: .
clone_size: .
v_call: TRBV7-9
j_call: TRBJ1-2
cdr3_aa: CASSLVGSAGYTF
cdr3_nt: TGTGCCAGCAGCTTAGTCGGGTCGGCTGGCTACACCTTC

d_call: .
clone_size: .
v_call: TRBV3-1/TRBV3-2
j_call: TRBJ2-2
cdr3_aa: CASRQGVGAAVTGELFF
cdr3_nt: TGTGCCAGCAGACAAGGAGTGGGCGCCGCTGTCACCGGGGAGCTGTTTTTT

d_call: .
clone_size: .
v_call: TRBV19
j_call: TRBJ1-1
cdr3_aa: CASSNQVRAFF
cdr3_nt: TGTGCCAGTAGTAATCAAGTCAGGGCTTTCTTT

d_call: TRBD1
clone_size: .
v_call: TRBV6-5
j_call: TRBJ2-2
cdr3_aa: CASSYPRQGGMFF
cdr3_nt: TGTGCCAGCAGTTACCCCAGACAGGGGGGGATGTTTTTT

d_call: TRBD2
clone_size: .
v_call: TRBV9
j_call: TRBJ2-1
cdr3_aa: CASSAPLAGAHSYNEQFF
cdr3_nt: TGTGCCAGCAGCGCACCACTAGCGGGGGCCCACTCCTACAATGAGCAGTTCTTC